This TCR beta chain is from a study of blood T cell repertoires in COVID-19 (dated by TCRdb to 2018 to 2020). As for the study more broadly: The collaborator samples originated in the United States, Italy and Spain and spanned the acute and convalescent phases of COVID-19. Samples came from the ongoing ImmuneRACE study (first 160 participants) plus 1,254 subjects from 6 global collaborators. Where available, HLA class I and class II types were obtained from metadata supplied by the sample provider rather than from assay-based typing. Deeply sampled blood TCRbeta repertoires from subjects exposed to, actively infected with, or recovered from COVID-19 were included in the dataset. A freely available public database, intended as a resource for researchers studying the immune response to SARS-CoV-2, is where the repertoires were released. Sample metadata almost always included a de-identified subject ID, COVID-19 status, age in years and sex. The material from the prospective study consisted of cDNA or gDNA derived from T cells, B-cell-depleted T cells, or PBMCs. Summary of the overall study and its limitations: Clinical and demographic metadata were provided uncurated, with the amount varying by source and participant.

TCRbeta CDR3 regions were amplified from genomic DNA using the immunoSEQ Assay, a bias-controlled multiplex PCR. On the study's bioinformatics: Within the assay, amplification of reference gene primers was used to estimate how many nucleated cells each sample contained. To quantify the absolute abundance of each unique TCRbeta CDR3 rearrangement, sequence reads were collapsed and filtered. Productive Simpson clonality was computed per sample as the square root of Simpson's diversity index over productive rearrangements. This is the immuneACCESS table as TCRdb keeps it, with only in-frame sequences that have V and J called. A part of the clones is gone; compared with another copy, unresolved V genes explain less than half, and the rest is unexplained. The D gene and trimming were derived from the DNA, and the V and J assignments and clone size from that table. The sample records around 100,000 clones, 87% of which are singletons. The ten largest make up roughly 7.4% of the sample.

Each collaborating institution followed its own protocols to collect whole blood in K2EDTA tubes. Collaborator samples were shipped for TCRbeta analysis as frozen whole blood, isolated PBMCs, or DNA extracted from either sample type. Concerning this clone itself: This receptor's antigen is unknown. No base quality values were provided; no much bigger clone lies one nucleotide off.

Including cysteine and phenylalanine, the CDR3 has 13 amino acids. Only the CDR3 portion is preserved as DNA: 39 bases, with reading frame beginning at the first base. Here V drops 7 bases and J drops 4 bases, and the junction holds 6 bases not matched to any gene. In the germline V gene (reference sequence), CDR1 corresponds to LNHDA and CDR2 to SQIVND. The V and J segments used are TRBV19 and TRBJ1-1; the junction holds 7 bases that match TRBD1. The source material was peripheral blood. The receptor's source is a young man in a cohort sampled during active COVID-19. The CDR3 protein is CASKTGVGTEAFF. The DNA sequence reads TGTGCCAGTAAAACAGGGGTTGGCACTGAAGCTTTCTTT. When the CDR3 is completed using the reference TRBV19 and TRBJ1-1 genes on either side, the full variable domain is DGGITQSPKYLFRKEGQNVTLSCEQNLNHDAMYWYRQDPGQGLRLIYYSQIVNDFQKGDIAEGYSVSREKKESFPLTVTSAQKNPTAFYLCASKTGVGTEAFFGQGTRLTVV.